This is a list of T cell receptor beta chains from one sample in a study of T cell responses to AZD1222 COVID-19 vaccine. TCRdb keeps only in-frame clones here, not all; method: immunoSEQ multiplex PCR. The sample carries under 120,000 clones, 87% recorded once. This sample comprised peripheral blood, obtained 28 days after the second AZD1222 dose. Receptor source: an adult who received the AZD1222 COVID-19 vaccine. Both conserved end residues are part of each CDR3. Fields, in order: D gene, J gene, V gene, CDR3 protein, CDR3 DNA. D genes are given only for firm matches.

D: -
J: TRBJ1-1
V: TRBV28
CDR3: CASSLAGQNTEAFF
DNA: TGTGCCAGCAGTCTCGCTGGACAGAACACTGAAGCTTTCTTT

D: -
J: TRBJ2-2
V: TRBV6-5
CDR3: CASSYVSVGGQGELFF
DNA: TGTGCCAGCAGTTACGTTTCGGTCGGAGGGCAAGGGGAGCTGTTTTTT

D: -
J: TRBJ1-1
V: TRBV30
CDR3: CAWSVAGNTEAFF
DNA: TGTGCCTGGAGTGTAGCGGGGAACACTGAAGCTTTCTTT

D: TRBD1
J: TRBJ1-2
V: TRBV7-3
CDR3: CASSLNSGGGYTF
DNA: TGTGCCAGCAGCCTAAACTCAGGGGGTGGCTACACCTTC

D: TRBD1
J: TRBJ1-2
V: TRBV28
CDR3: CASGTGNYGYTF
DNA: TGTGCCAGTGGGACAGGGAACTATGGCTACACCTTC

D: -
J: TRBJ1-4
V: TRBV5-4
CDR3: CASSSRGTEKLFF
DNA: TGTGCCAGCAGCAGCAGGGGAACCGAAAAACTGTTTTTT

D: -
J: TRBJ1-1
V: TRBV19
CDR3: CAAGAGTLNTEAFF
DNA: TGTGCTGCGGGAGCCGGGACCCTTAACACTGAAGCTTTCTTT

D: TRBD2
J: TRBJ2-7
V: TRBV20-1
CDR3: CSASVTSGGPYEQYF
DNA: TGCAGTGCTAGTGTGACTAGCGGAGGCCCCTACGAGCAGTACTTC

D: TRBD2
J: TRBJ2-1
V: TRBV9
CDR3: CASSGTGTSIGEQFF
DNA: TGTGCCAGCAGCGGTACCGGGACTAGCATCGGTGAGCAGTTCTTC

D: TRBD1
J: TRBJ1-3
V: TRBV28
CDR3: CASSTYGEGAAGNTIYF
DNA: TGTGCCAGCAGTACCTACGGGGAGGGGGCGGCTGGAAACACCATATATTTT

D: -
J: TRBJ1-1
V: TRBV4-1
CDR3: CASSQSPGELNEAFF
DNA: TGCGCCAGCAGCCAATCCCCAGGGGAGTTGAATGAAGCTTTCTTT

D: -
J: TRBJ1-2
V: TRBV5-1
CDR3: CASSLSPSYGYTF
DNA: TGCGCCAGCAGCTTGTCACCGTCCTATGGCTACACCTTC

D: -
J: TRBJ2-1
V: TRBV12-3/TRBV12-4
CDR3: CASSFDPHNEQFF
DNA: TGTGCCAGCAGTTTTGACCCCCACAATGAGCAGTTCTTC

D: -
J: TRBJ2-3
V: TRBV6-5
CDR3: CASKKGGSSTDTQYF
DNA: TGTGCCAGCAAAAAGGGGGGGTCTAGCACAGATACGCAGTATTTT

D: TRBD1
J: TRBJ2-7
V: TRBV3-1/TRBV3-2
CDR3: CASSQKAANRDRAYEQYF
DNA: TGTGCCAGCAGCCAAAAGGCTGCGAACCGGGACAGGGCATACGAGCAGTACTTC

D: -
J: TRBJ1-1
V: TRBV7-8
CDR3: CASSPLGQGPTEAFF
DNA: TGTGCCAGCAGCCCCCTAGGGCAGGGTCCCACTGAAGCTTTCTTT

D: -
J: TRBJ1-3
V: TRBV5-1
CDR3: CASSLAWGSGNTIYF
DNA: TGCGCCAGCAGCTTGGCATGGGGCTCTGGAAACACCATATATTTT